One sample yielded the 26 T cell receptor beta chains listed below, sequenced in a study of response to subunit inactivated influenza vaccine. Each CDR3 protein is one row after TCRdb ran MiXCR on the RT-PCR reads. Here the sample spans some 500,000 distinct CDR3 sequences, 25% being singletons. Sequenced here: CD4+ T cells sorted from PBMCs, sampled around 5 days after vaccination. The receptor source for this set is a man aged 45-60 years who received an inactivated influenza vaccine.

This clonotype showed up many times. V usage is TRBV20-1 and J usage is TRBJ1-1; D may be TRBD1 (5 bases). Germline CDR1 and CDR2: DFQATT and SNEGSKA (reference sequence). The V end lost 1 base, the J end lost 1 base, and 10 bases lay between the germline ends. The length of the CDR3 is 14 residues. In DNA, the CDR3 is TGCAGTGCTAGAGCCGGGGGGAAGAACACTGAAGCTTTCTTT. Protein: CSARAGGKNTEAFF.

This clonotype was seen many times. The genes are TRBV5-5 and TRBJ1-1; the D is unclear. The CDR3 spans 14 residues. CDR1 is SGHKS and CDR2 is YYEKEE in the germline V gene (reference sequence). With 2 bases removed from V and 1 base from J, the gap between germline ends came to 9 bases. CDR3 bases: TGTGCCAGCAGCTTCGGCATGGCGAACACTGAAGCTTTCTTT. Its protein is CASSFGMANTEAFF.

V gene TRBV12-3 or TRBV12-4 combines with J gene TRBJ2-3, with 12 bases matching TRBD2. V lost 8 bases to trimming and J lost 4 bases; unmatched junction nucleotides: 4. The length of the CDR3 is 14 residues. The CDR3 bases are TGTGCCAGCGTACTAGCGGGAGGACCAGATACGCAGTATTTT. Its protein is CASVLAGGPDTQYF.

This clonotype was detected only a few times. The chain has TRBV19 and TRBJ1-5; D remains unclear. CDR1 and CDR2 (germline): LNHDA, SQIVND (reference sequence). The CDR3 has 14 amino acids. V shed 8 bases and J shed 0 bases, with 11 bases lying between them. CDR3 coding DNA: TGTGCCAGTGCGAAAGGACCTAGCAATCAGCCCCAGCATTTT. It yields the protein CASAKGPSNQPQHF.

The chain employs TRBV4-3 and TRBJ2-1; maybe TRBD2 (6 bases). Germline lookup yields CDR1 LGHNA and CDR2 YSLEER. V was clipped by 3 bases and J by 0 bases, with 9 bases between them. The CDR3 length is 15 residues. This CDR3 reads CASSHDGSSYNEQFF. The CDR3 nucleotides are TGCGCCAGCAGCCATGACGGGAGCTCCTACAATGAGCAGTTCTTC.

This clonotype was seen a handful of times. The chain links TRBV11-1 to TRBJ2-1; D gene ambiguous. With 7 bases removed from V and 8 bases from J, the gap between germline ends came to 33 bases. This CDR3 is 19 amino acids long. Germline CDR1 is SGHAT and CDR2 is FQDESV (reference sequence). CDR3 DNA sequence: TGTGCCAGCAAAATCCCCTGGAAACAGACCTTAGTCGGCAATGATGAGCAGTTCTTC. This encodes CASKIPWKQTLVGNDEQFF.

The V and J genes are TRBV10-3 and TRBJ2-7, with TRBD1 identical over 8 bases. The junction had 14 bases not matched to a gene; V was cut back by 4 bases and J by 3 bases. CDR1 ENHRY and CDR2 SYGVKD come from the germline V gene. CDR3 size: 17 residues. Here the CDR3 reads CAISASTWTGNIYEQYF. CDR3 nucleotide sequence: TGTGCCATCAGTGCGTCGACCTGGACAGGGAATATCTACGAGCAGTACTTC.

This clonotype was detected only a few times. V is TRBV29-1 and J is TRBJ1-2, with D uncertain. V was shortened by 5 bases and J by 7 bases, with 17 bases between the two germline ends. The germline V gene has CDR1 SQVTM and CDR2 ANQGSEA. This CDR3 comprises 13 residues. The chain's CDR3 is CSVSSQTRSGYTF. DNA of the CDR3: TGCAGCGTTAGCAGCCAGACTCGCTCTGGCTACACCTTC.

This clonotype was observed a few times. V is TRBV5-1 and J is TRBJ1-2; D ambiguous. The length of the CDR3 is 15 residues. CDR1 and CDR2 from the germline V gene are SGHRS and YFSETQ. Trimming took 0 bases from V and 4 from J, leaving 13 bases between them. The CDR3 DNA reads as TGCGCCAGCAGCTTGGGCTCGAACTGGGGCTATGGCTACACCTTC. It yields the protein CASSLGSNWGYGYTF.

This clonotype was seen ten or more times. Here the CDR3 reads CAIKGTGRGQETQYF. The CDR3, as DNA: TGTGCCATCAAAGGGACAGGAAGGGGCCAAGAGACCCAGTACTTC. The rearrangement uses TRBV10-3 and TRBJ2-5; TRBD1 matches 8 bases. This CDR3 is built from 15 residues. The V gene's germline CDR1 is ENHRY and CDR2 SYGVKD. The J segment lost 1 base and the V segment lost 7 bases, leaving 8 bases of the junction unmatched.

The V gene is TRBV20-1, the J gene TRBJ2-6; D gene unclear. The CDR3 sequence is 12 residues long. CDR1 and CDR2 (germline): DFQATT, SNEGSKA (reference sequence). Trimming removed 3 bases from V and 2 bases from J, with 2 bases in between. CDR3 in amino acids: CSASPGANVLTF. The DNA for the CDR3 is TGCAGTGCTAGTCCTGGGGCCAACGTCCTGACTTTC.

This clonotype was recorded once. The genes are TRBV12-5 and TRBJ1-1; D is possibly TRBD1 (5 bases). The V gene lost 3 bases and the J gene lost 5 bases, with 10 bases spanning the gap. Germline V gene data show CDR1 as LGHNT and CDR2 as FRNRAP. The CDR3 consists of 13 residues. CDR3: CASGLGQTTEAFF. CDR3 bases: TGTGCTAGTGGTTTAGGACAAACGACTGAAGCTTTCTTT. Supplemented by reference TRBV12-5 and TRBJ1-1, the full variable domain reads DARVTQTPRHKVTEMGQEVTMRCQPILGHNTVFWYRQTMMQGLELLAYFRNRAPLDDSGMPKDRFSAEMPDATLATLKIQPSEPRDSAVYFCASGLGQTTEAFFGQGTRLTVV.

This clonotype came up a few times. The rearrangement joins TRBV5-5 to TRBJ2-5; 8 nucleotides align to TRBD1. Germline V CDR1 and CDR2: SGHKS, YYEKEE (reference sequence). This CDR3 has 15 residues. V lost 0 bases to trimming and J lost 2 bases; unmatched junction nucleotides: 3. CDR3 DNA: TGTGCCAGCAGCTTGGTTCAGGGGGCTCAAGAGACCCAGTACTTC. Translated, it gives CASSLVQGAQETQYF.

A few counts support this clonotype. The V and J genes are TRBV18 and TRBJ2-7; maybe TRBD1 (6 bases). CDR1 is KGHSH and CDR2 is LQKENI in the germline V gene. CDR3 length: 13 amino acids. The V end was cut by 5 bases, the J end by 6 bases, with 14 bases between. In DNA, the CDR3 is TGTGCCAGCTCAGCCCAGGGGAATGGCGAGCAGTACTTC. It codes for CASSAQGNGEQYF.

This clonotype has more than one count but fewer than ten. The chain links TRBV20-1 to TRBJ2-7, with D tentatively TRBD2 (6 bases). The CDR3 totals 15 residues. The germline CDR1 and CDR2 sequences are DFQATT and SNEGSKA (reference sequence). Trimming stripped 2 bases from V and 1 base from J, with 15 bases between. The CDR3 DNA reads as TGCAGTGCTAGACCAGGGACTGGGGGATCCTACGAGCAGTACTTC. This translates into CSARPGTGGSYEQYF.

The gene calls are TRBV9 and TRBJ2-1; TRBD1 agrees at 9 bases. J lost 9 bases, V lost 0 bases, and 13 bases had no gene match. Germline assignment: CDR1 SGDLS and CDR2 YYNGEE. CDR3 size: 17 residues. The CDR3 DNA reads as TGTGCCAGCAGCGTAGAAACAGGGGGCTTTTTGCGGAGTGAGCAGTTCTTC. Translation gives CASSVETGGFLRSEQFF.

This clonotype has just one count. This chain links TRBV11-2 with TRBJ2-7, with 8 bases lining up with TRBD2. The CDR3 runs to 19 residues. Germline lookup yields CDR1 SGHAT and CDR2 FQNNGV. V was pared by 3 bases and J by 1 base, with 17 bases of the junction left unmatched. CDR3 residues: CASSFGASGGFFSSYEQYF. The CDR3 DNA is TGTGCCAGCAGCTTTGGGGCGAGCGGGGGCTTTTTTTCTTCCTACGAGCAGTACTTC. The full variable domain, in which reference TRBV11-2 and TRBJ2-7 provide the parts outside the CDR3, is EAGVAQSPRYKIIEKRQSVAFWCNPISGHATLYWYQQILGQGPKLLIQFQNNGVVDDSQLPKDRFSAERLKGVDSTLKIQPAKLEDSAVYLCASSFGASGGFFSSYEQYFGPGTRLTVT.

The rearrangement joins TRBV6-2 or TRBV6-3 to TRBJ2-2; D is perhaps TRBD1 or TRBD2 (5 bases each). V was cut by 4 bases and J by 4 bases, with 13 bases left in between. The CDR3 spans 15 residues. Germline-derived CDR1 and CDR2 are MNHEY and SVGEGT. DNA of the CDR3: TGTGCCAGCAGTTCCCGACACGGGGCCACCGGGGAGCTGTTTTTT. This sequence encodes CASSSRHGATGELFF.

The chain joins TRBV5-1 to TRBJ2-4; no definite D call. The germline V gene has CDR1 SGHRS and CDR2 YFSETQ. The CDR3 sequence is 20 residues long. V was shortened by 0 bases and J by 0 bases, with 22 bases between the two germline ends. The CDR3 loop is CASSLADQTTHPVAKNIQYF. The CDR3 nucleotides read TGCGCCAGCAGCTTGGCCGACCAAACCACTCATCCAGTAGCCAAAAACATTCAGTACTTC.

This chain joins TRBV4-2 and TRBJ2-3; D remains ambiguous. This CDR3 is 15 amino acids long. CDR1 is LGHNA and CDR2 is YNFKEQ in the germline V gene. V was clipped by 4 bases and J by 2 bases, with 13 bases between them. CDR3 sequence (DNA): TGTGCCAGCAGCCGAGACCTCGCCTTCACAGATACGCAGTATTTT. This codes for CASSRDLAFTDTQYF.

Only a few counts were recorded for this clonotype. The rearrangement links TRBV7-9 to TRBJ1-5; 8 bases agree with TRBD1. This CDR3 comprises 17 residues. CDR1 SEHNR and CDR2 FQNEAQ come from the germline V gene (reference sequence). The J segment lost 0 bases and the V segment lost 6 bases, leaving 10 bases of the junction unmatched. CDR3 region: CASSSSLQGGSNQPQHF. The DNA of the CDR3 is TGTGCCAGCAGTTCTAGTTTACAGGGGGGTAGCAATCAGCCCCAGCATTTT.

This clonotype was seen at least ten times. The chain employs TRBV5-1 and TRBJ2-7; 14 bases map to TRBD2. The CDR3 runs 19 residues. CDR1 and CDR2 (germline): SGHRS, YFSETQ. V was clipped by 0 bases and J by 6 bases; unmatched bases: 14. This CDR3 is CASSLEGTSGSSLIPEQYF. The CDR3 region has the DNA TGCGCCAGCAGCTTGGAAGGGACTAGCGGGAGTTCGCTTATTCCCGAGCAGTACTTC.

The rearrangement links TRBV5-1 to TRBJ2-6; D is ambiguous. Germline CDR1 and CDR2: SGHRS and YFSETQ. The CDR3 totals 15 residues. The V gene lost 4 bases and the J gene lost 0 bases, with 8 bases spanning the gap. CDR3 in amino acids: CASSIWGSGANVLTF. CDR3 nucleotides: TGCGCCAGCAGCATTTGGGGCTCTGGGGCCAACGTCCTGACTTTC. Full variable domain (remainder filled in from reference TRBV5-1 and TRBJ2-6): KAGVTQTPRYLIKTRGQQVTLSCSPISGHRSVSWYQQTPGQGLQFLFEYFSETQRNKGNFPGRFSGRQFSNSRSEMNVSTLELGDSALYLCASSIWGSGANVLTFGAGSRLTVL.

This clonotype came up many times. This chain connects TRBV6-2 or TRBV6-3 to TRBJ2-7; D is possibly TRBD1 (5 bases). The V end lost 6 bases, the J end lost 0 bases, and 15 bases lay between the germline ends. There are 15 residues in the CDR3. In germline, CDR1 is MNHEY, CDR2 SVGEGT. The DNA of the CDR3 is TGTGCCAGCAGCGGAACAGGAAGCTTCTCCTACGAGCAGTACTTC. Its protein product is CASSGTGSFSYEQYF.

The chain has TRBV7-9 and TRBJ1-2; D remains unclear. This CDR3 region has 14 residues. With 1 base removed from V and 1 base from J, the gap between germline ends came to 7 bases. The germline V gene encodes CDR1 SEHNR and CDR2 FQNEAQ (reference sequence). Written as DNA, the CDR3 is TGTGCCAGCAGCTTAGACGTGAATAACTATGGCTACACCTTC. This translates into CASSLDVNNYGYTF.

The table lists this clonotype with many counts. V usage is TRBV5-1 and J usage is TRBJ2-5; D remains ambiguous. Trimming removed 0 bases from V and 9 bases from J, with 12 bases in between. The CDR3 is 13 amino acids. In germline, CDR1 is SGHRS, CDR2 YFSETQ. The CDR3 loop is CASSLDVGAAQYF. The CDR3 coding sequence is TGCGCCAGCAGCTTGGACGTCGGTGCGGCCCAGTACTTC.